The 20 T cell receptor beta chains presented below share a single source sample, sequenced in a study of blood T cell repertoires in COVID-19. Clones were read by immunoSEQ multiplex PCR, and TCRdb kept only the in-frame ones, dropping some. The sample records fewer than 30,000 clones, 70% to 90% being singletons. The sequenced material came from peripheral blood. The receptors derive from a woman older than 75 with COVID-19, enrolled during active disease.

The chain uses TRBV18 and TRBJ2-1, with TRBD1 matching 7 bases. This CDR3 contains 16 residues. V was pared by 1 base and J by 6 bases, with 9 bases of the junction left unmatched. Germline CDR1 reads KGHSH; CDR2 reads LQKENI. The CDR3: CASSPLREGAGNEQFF. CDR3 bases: TGTGCCAGCTCACCACTGAGAGAGGGGGCAGGCAATGAGCAGTTCTTC.

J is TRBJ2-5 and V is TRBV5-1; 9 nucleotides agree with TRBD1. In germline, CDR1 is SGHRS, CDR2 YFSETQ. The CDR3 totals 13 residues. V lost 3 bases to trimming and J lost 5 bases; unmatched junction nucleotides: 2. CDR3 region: CASSWDRVETQYF. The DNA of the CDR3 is TGCGCCAGCAGCTGGGACAGGGTGGAGACCCAGTACTTC.

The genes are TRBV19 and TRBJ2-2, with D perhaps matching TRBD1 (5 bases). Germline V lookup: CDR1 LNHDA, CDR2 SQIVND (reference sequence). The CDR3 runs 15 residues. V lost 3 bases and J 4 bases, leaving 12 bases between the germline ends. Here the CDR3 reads CASSITQGTTGELFF. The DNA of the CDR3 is TGTGCCAGTAGTATCACCCAGGGTACCACCGGGGAGCTGTTTTTT.

For the CDR3, the DNA is TGTGCCAGCAGAGAAGGGACAGGGGGCAATCAGCCCCAGCATTTT. This encodes CASREGTGGNQPQHF. The chain has TRBV28 and TRBJ1-5; 10 bases map to TRBD1. CDR1 MDHEN and CDR2 SYDVKM come from the germline V gene. There are 15 residues in the CDR3. V dropped 6 bases and J dropped 2; count of bases not matched to a gene: 4. The variable domain in full, with the rest retrieved from reference TRBV28 and TRBJ1-5, is DVKVTQSSRYLVKRTGEKVFLECVQDMDHENMFWYRQDPGLGLRLIYFSYDVKMKEKGDIPEGYSVSREKKERFSLILESASTNQTSMYLCASREGTGGNQPQHFGDGTRLSIL.

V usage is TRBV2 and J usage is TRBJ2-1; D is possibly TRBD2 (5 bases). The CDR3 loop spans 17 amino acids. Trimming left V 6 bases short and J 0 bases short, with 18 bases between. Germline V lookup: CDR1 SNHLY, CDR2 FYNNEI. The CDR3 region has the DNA TGTGCCAGCAGACTCATTAACACCGGGAACTCCTACAATGAGCAGTTCTTC. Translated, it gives CASRLINTGNSYNEQFF.

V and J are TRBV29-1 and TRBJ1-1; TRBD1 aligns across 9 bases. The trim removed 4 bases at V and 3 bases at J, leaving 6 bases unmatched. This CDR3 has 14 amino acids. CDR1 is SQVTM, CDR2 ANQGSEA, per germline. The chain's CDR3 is CSVATGGRDTEAFF. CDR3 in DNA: TGCAGCGTTGCGACAGGGGGACGGGACACTGAAGCTTTCTTT.

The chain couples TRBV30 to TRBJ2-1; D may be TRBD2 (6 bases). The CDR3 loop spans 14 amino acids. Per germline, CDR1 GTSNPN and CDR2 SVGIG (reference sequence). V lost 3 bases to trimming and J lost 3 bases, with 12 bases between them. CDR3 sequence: CAWRAGFYYNEQFF. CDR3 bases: TGTGCCTGGAGGGCGGGGTTTTACTACAATGAGCAGTTCTTC.

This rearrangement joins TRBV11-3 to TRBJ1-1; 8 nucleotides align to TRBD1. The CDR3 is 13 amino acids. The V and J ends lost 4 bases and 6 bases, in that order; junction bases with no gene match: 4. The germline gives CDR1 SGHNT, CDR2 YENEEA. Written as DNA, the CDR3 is TGTGCCAGCAGCTCCAGGGGGCATCCTGAAGCTTTCTTT. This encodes CASSSRGHPEAFF.

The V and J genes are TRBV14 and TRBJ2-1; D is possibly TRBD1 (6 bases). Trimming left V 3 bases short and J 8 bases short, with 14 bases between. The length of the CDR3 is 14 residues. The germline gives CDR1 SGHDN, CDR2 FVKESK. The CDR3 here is CASSQGDNHHEQFF. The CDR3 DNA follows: TGTGCCAGCAGCCAGGGGGACAACCACCATGAGCAGTTCTTC.

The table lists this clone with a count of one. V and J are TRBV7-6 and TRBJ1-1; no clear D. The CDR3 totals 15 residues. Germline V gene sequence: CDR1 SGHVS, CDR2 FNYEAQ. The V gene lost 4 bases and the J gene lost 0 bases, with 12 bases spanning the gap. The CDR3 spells CASSSRLTLNTEAFF. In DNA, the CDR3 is TGTGCCAGCAGCTCGAGGTTGACTCTGAACACTGAAGCTTTCTTT.

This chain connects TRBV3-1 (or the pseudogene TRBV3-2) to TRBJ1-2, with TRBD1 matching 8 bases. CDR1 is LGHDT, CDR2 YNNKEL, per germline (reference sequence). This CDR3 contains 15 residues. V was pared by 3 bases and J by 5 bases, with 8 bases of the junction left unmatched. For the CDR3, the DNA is TGTGCCAGCAGCCAGCGACAGGGGCGAGGGTATGGCTACACCTTC. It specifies CASSQRQGRGYGYTF.

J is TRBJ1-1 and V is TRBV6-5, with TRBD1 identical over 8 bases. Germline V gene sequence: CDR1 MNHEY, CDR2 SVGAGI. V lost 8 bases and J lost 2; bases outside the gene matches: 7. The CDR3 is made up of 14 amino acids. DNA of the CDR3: TGTGCCAGCGGACAGGGATTTTTTAACACTGAAGCTTTCTTT. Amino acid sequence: CASGQGFFNTEAFF.

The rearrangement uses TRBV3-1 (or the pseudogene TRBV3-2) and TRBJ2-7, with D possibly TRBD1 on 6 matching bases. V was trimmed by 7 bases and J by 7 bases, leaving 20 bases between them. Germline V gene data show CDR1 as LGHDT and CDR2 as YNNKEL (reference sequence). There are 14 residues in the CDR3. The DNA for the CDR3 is TGTGCCAGCAATCAAATACCAGGGGTCGGAGAGCAGTACTTC. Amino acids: CASNQIPGVGEQYF.

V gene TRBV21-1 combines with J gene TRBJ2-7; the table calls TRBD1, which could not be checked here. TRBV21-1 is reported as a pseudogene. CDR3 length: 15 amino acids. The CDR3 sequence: CASSPGTGGGYEQYF. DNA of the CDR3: TGTGCCAGCAGCCCCGGGACAGGGGGAGGCTACGAGCAGTACTTC.

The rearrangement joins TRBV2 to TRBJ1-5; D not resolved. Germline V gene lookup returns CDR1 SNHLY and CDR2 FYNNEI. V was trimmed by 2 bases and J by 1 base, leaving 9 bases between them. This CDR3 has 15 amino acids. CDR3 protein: CASSEWLQSNQPQHF. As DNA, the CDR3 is TGTGCCAGCAGTGAATGGCTACAGAGCAATCAGCCCCAGCATTTT.

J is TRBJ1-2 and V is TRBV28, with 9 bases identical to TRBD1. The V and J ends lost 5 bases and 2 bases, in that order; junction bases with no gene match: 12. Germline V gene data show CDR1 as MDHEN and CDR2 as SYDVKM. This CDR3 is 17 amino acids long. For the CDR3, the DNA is TGTGCCAGCAGTCATTCCGGGACAGGGAAGGCGAACTATGGCTACACCTTC. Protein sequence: CASSHSGTGKANYGYTF.

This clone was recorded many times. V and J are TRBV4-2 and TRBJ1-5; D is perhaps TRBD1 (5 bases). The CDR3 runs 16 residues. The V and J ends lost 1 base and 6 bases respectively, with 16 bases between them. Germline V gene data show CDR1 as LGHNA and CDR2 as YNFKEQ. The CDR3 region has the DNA TGTGCCAGCAGCCAAGGGGCGGGGGAGGTCAGTCAGCCCCAGCATTTT. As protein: CASSQGAGEVSQPQHF.

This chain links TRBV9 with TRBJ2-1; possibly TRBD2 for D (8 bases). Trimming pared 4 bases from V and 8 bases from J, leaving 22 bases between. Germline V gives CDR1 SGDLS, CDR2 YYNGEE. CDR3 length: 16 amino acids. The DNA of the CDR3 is TGTGCCAGCAGCTCCCAGGGGGTGAGCGGGGGTGATGAGCAGTTCTTC. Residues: CASSSQGVSGGDEQFF.

CDR3 coding DNA: TGTGCCAGCAGCAAAGCCCAGACAGGGAACTACGAGCAGTACTTC. This codes for CASSKAQTGNYEQYF. The rearrangement uses TRBV21-1 and TRBJ2-7; the table calls TRBD1, which could not be checked here. TRBV21-1 is a pseudogene. The CDR3 totals 15 residues.

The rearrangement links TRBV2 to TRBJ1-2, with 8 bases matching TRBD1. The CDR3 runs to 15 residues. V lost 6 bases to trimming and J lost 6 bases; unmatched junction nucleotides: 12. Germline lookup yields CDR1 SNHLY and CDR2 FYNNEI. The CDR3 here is CASRELAGQGNGYTF. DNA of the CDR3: TGTGCCAGCAGGGAACTCGCCGGACAGGGCAATGGCTACACCTTC.